Listed here are 30 T cell receptor beta chains from one sample, sequenced in a study of patients and donors after allogeneic stem cell transplantation. In TCRdb, the RT-PCR reads were re-called with MiXCR into one record per CDR3 protein. The repertoire holds about 200,000 distinct CDR3 sequences, more than 35% seen once, with approximately 10% in the top ten. The sequenced sample was blood, either unsorted or a sorted T cell fraction (not recorded which). The receptors originated from a human donor who was either an allogeneic HSCT recipient or a stem cell or donor lymphocyte infusion donor (not recorded which). It is not recorded whose cells these are; they may come from a transplant donor.

The chain couples TRBV7-9 to TRBJ2-4; 7 nucleotides match TRBD1. The V gene end was trimmed by 3 bases and the J gene end by 4 bases; junction bases not matched to a gene: 3. This CDR3 comprises 14 residues. CDR1 SEHNR and CDR2 FQNEAQ come from the germline V gene (reference sequence). In DNA, the CDR3 is TGTGCCAGCAGCTTGGTCAGGGGGAAAAACATTCAGTACTTC. Residues: CASSLVRGKNIQYF.

The chain has TRBV3-1 and TRBJ2-1, with D perhaps being TRBD1 or TRBD2 (5 bases each). This CDR3 is 13 amino acids long. The germline V and J ends were trimmed by 1 base and 9 bases, with 10 bases remaining between them. Germline V CDR1 and CDR2: LGHDT, YNNKEL (reference sequence). CDR3 amino acids: CASSQADGTEQFF. The CDR3 region has the DNA TGTGCCAGCAGCCAAGCGGACGGGACTGAGCAGTTCTTC.

The chain employs TRBV10-3 and TRBJ1-1; 7 positions match TRBD1. Germline CDR1 and CDR2: ENHRY and SYGVKD. This CDR3 comprises 13 residues. V gave up 8 bases and J gave up 0 bases; unmatched junction bases: 3. The CDR3 sequence is CAIERGLNTEAFF. In nucleotides, the CDR3 is TGTGCCATCGAAAGGGGGCTGAACACTGAAGCTTTCTTT.

The CDR3 region is CASSQDRGGTDTQYF. In nucleotides, the CDR3 is TGTGCCAGCAGCCAAGACCGCGGGGGCACAGATACGCAGTATTTT. The rearrangement uses TRBV4-2 and TRBJ2-3, with D maybe TRBD2 (6 bases). Germline V CDR1 and CDR2: LGHNA, YNFKEQ. V shed 0 bases and J shed 1 base, with 8 bases lying between them. The length of the CDR3 is 15 residues.

J is TRBJ1-4 and V is TRBV5-1; D gene ambiguous. V gave up 4 bases and J gave up 7 bases, with 11 bases separating them. CDR1 and CDR2 (germline): SGHRS, YFSETQ. There are 13 residues in the CDR3. This chain's CDR3 is CASSPFESEKLFF. CDR3 sequence (DNA): TGCGCCAGCAGCCCGTTCGAATCTGAAAAACTGTTTTTT. The full variable domain, rest sourced from reference TRBV5-1 and TRBJ1-4, is KAGVTQTPRYLIKTRGQQVTLSCSPISGHRSVSWYQQTPGQGLQFLFEYFSETQRNKGNFPGRFSGRQFSNSRSEMNVSTLELGDSALYLCASSPFESEKLFFGSGTQLSVL.

The rearrangement joins TRBV6-2 or TRBV6-3 to TRBJ1-6; TRBD1 aligns across 7 bases. The CDR3 contains 15 residues. CDR1 is MNHEY and CDR2 is SVGEGT in the germline V gene. The J segment lost 8 bases and the V segment lost 5 bases, leaving 9 bases of the junction unmatched. The CDR3 coding sequence is TGTGCCAGCAGTCCGGGGACAGCGTCTTATTCACCCCTCCACTTT. Its translation: CASSPGTASYSPLHF.

The chain combines TRBV5-1 with TRBJ2-2; D might be TRBD2 (5 bases). Germline loops: CDR1 SGHRS, CDR2 YFSETQ. V gave up 4 bases and J gave up 4 bases, with 14 bases separating them. CDR3 length: 15 amino acids. CDR3 amino acids: CASSTGLARTGELFF. The DNA of the CDR3 is TGCGCCAGCAGCACTGGACTTGCTCGCACCGGGGAGCTGTTTTTT.

This chain uses TRBV12-3 or TRBV12-4 with TRBJ2-1; D is perhaps TRBD1 or TRBD2 (5 bases each). Between the trimmed V and J ends, which lost 0 bases and 8 bases, there was a span of 11 bases. The CDR3 is 14 amino acids. CDR3 amino acids: CASSLAWGRDEQFF. In DNA, the CDR3 is TGTGCCAGCAGTTTAGCATGGGGACGGGATGAGCAGTTCTTC.

The chain links TRBV29-1 to TRBJ2-3, with D hard to call. V dropped 8 bases and J dropped 3 bases, with 12 bases sitting between them. The CDR3 covers 12 residues. Germline V gene lookup returns CDR1 SQVTM and CDR2 ANQGSEA. In DNA, the CDR3 is TGCAGCTCCAAAAGGGTGACAGATACGCAGTATTTT. Translation: CSSKRVTDTQYF.

CDR3 loop: CSARAGGNSGSPLHF. DNA of the CDR3: TGCAGTGCTAGAGCCGGAGGGAATTCGGGTTCACCCCTCCACTTT. The rearrangement links TRBV20-1 to TRBJ1-6; D is unresolved. V lost 1 base and J lost 9, with 16 bases in between. The CDR3 consists of 15 residues. Germline CDR1 DFQATT, CDR2 SNEGSKA (reference sequence).

The rearrangement joins TRBV20-1 to TRBJ2-1; D might be TRBD2 (5 bases). Germline-derived CDR1 and CDR2 are DFQATT and SNEGSKA (reference sequence). The CDR3 runs to 12 residues. The germline V and J ends were trimmed by 8 bases and 2 bases, with 10 bases remaining between them. CDR3 in DNA: TGCAGTCCGGGGAAAGCCTACAATGAGCAGTTCTTC. The encoded protein is CSPGKAYNEQFF.

The chain recombines TRBV7-9 with TRBJ1-6; 7 nucleotides line up with TRBD1. This CDR3 comprises 15 residues. Per the germline V gene, CDR1 is SEHNR and CDR2 is FQNEAQ (reference sequence). Trimming at V came to 3 bases and at J to 7 bases, leaving 6 bases not matched to a gene. In nucleotides, the CDR3 is TGTGCCAGCAGCTTGACAGGGACCCGGAATTCACCCCTCCACTTT. Protein sequence: CASSLTGTRNSPLHF.

The CDR3 protein is CASRIGQVNTGELFF. Here the CDR3 DNA reads TGTGCCAGCAGGATTGGACAGGTTAACACCGGGGAGCTGTTTTTT. V gene TRBV12-3 or TRBV12-4 combines with J gene TRBJ2-2; TRBD1 matches at 7 bases. Unmatched junction bases numbered 6, after V lost 6 bases and J lost 2 bases. The length of the CDR3 is 15 residues.

This clonotype has just one count. The V call is TRBV5-1, the J call TRBJ2-2, with D unclear. The V end was cut by 6 bases, the J end by 3 bases, with 9 bases between. The CDR3 loop spans 13 amino acids. Germline assignment: CDR1 SGHRS and CDR2 YFSETQ. The CDR3 coding sequence is TGCGCCAGCACCCTCCGGGACACCGGGGAGCTGTTTTTT. It codes for CASTLRDTGELFF.

This clonotype was observed a few times. The rearrangement uses TRBV29-1 and TRBJ1-1; D possibly corresponds to TRBD1 (6 bases). CDR1 and CDR2 from the germline V gene are SQVTM and ANQGSEA. V shed 5 bases and J shed 4 bases, with 14 bases lying between them. This CDR3 is 13 amino acids long. The CDR3 DNA reads as TGCAGCGTTCCAAACAGGGTCGGCACTGAAGCTTTCTTT. This encodes CSVPNRVGTEAFF.

V gene TRBV5-1 combines with J gene TRBJ2-2; TRBD1 might be the D (5 bases). CDR1 is SGHRS, CDR2 YFSETQ, per germline. The germline V and J ends were trimmed by 4 bases and 3 bases, with 16 bases remaining between them. The CDR3 contains 16 residues. The chain's CDR3 is CASSPLLTGYTGELFF. The CDR3 nucleotides read TGCGCCAGCAGCCCTTTACTAACAGGTTACACCGGGGAGCTGTTTTTT.

The chain uses TRBV29-1 and TRBJ1-2, with unresolved D. V lost 5 bases and J lost 3, with 10 bases in between. This CDR3 has 12 residues. Per germline, CDR1 SQVTM and CDR2 ANQGSEA. This CDR3 is CSVRESDYGYTF. The CDR3 DNA follows: TGCAGCGTTCGGGAGTCGGACTATGGCTACACCTTC.

This chain connects TRBV12-3 or TRBV12-4 to TRBJ1-1, with TRBD1 matching over 7 bases. This CDR3 region has 15 residues. With V trimmed by 8 bases and J by 0 bases, 9 bases remained unmatched. The CDR3 DNA sequence: TGTGCCAGCGTTCCCAGGGGACAGATGAACACTGAAGCTTTCTTT. It encodes CASVPRGQMNTEAFF.

This clonotype was picked up a small number of times. The chain links TRBV4-2 to TRBJ1-1; perhaps TRBD1 as D (5 bases). CDR1 LGHNA and CDR2 YNFKEQ come from the germline V gene. The V end was cut by 3 bases, the J end by 1 base, with 9 bases between. This CDR3 is 14 amino acids long. DNA of the CDR3: TGTGCCAGCAGCCATCCTAGGGGGAACACTGAAGCTTTCTTT. Translation: CASSHPRGNTEAFF.

The chain carries TRBV29-1 and TRBJ2-7; D not resolved. CDR1 SQVTM and CDR2 ANQGSEA come from the germline V gene. The CDR3 has 13 amino acids. The V end was cut by 6 bases, the J end by 0 bases, with 12 bases between. The CDR3: CSVRGRRSYEQYF. The DNA for the CDR3 is TGCAGCGTCCGAGGCCGGCGCTCCTACGAGCAGTACTTC.

The V call is TRBV18, the J call TRBJ2-1, with TRBD1 as a possible D gene (5 bases). V was clipped by 3 bases and J by 4 bases, with 10 bases between them. This CDR3 region has 14 residues. CDR1 KGHSH and CDR2 LQKENI come from the germline V gene. CDR3 sequence reads: CASSPNRPYNEQFF. The CDR3 bases are TGTGCCAGCTCACCTAACAGGCCTTACAATGAGCAGTTCTTC. Filled out from reference TRBV18 and TRBJ2-1, the complete variable domain reads NAGVMQNPRHLVRRRGQEARLRCSPMKGHSHVYWYRQLPEEGLKFMVYLQKENIIDESGMPKERFSAEFPKEGPSILRIQQVVRGDSAAYFCASSPNRPYNEQFFGPGTRLTVL.

This clonotype has just a few counts. The V call is TRBV20-1, the J call TRBJ1-5; D not certain. Germline V lookup: CDR1 DFQATT, CDR2 SNEGSKA (reference sequence). This CDR3 is built from 12 residues. Trimming removed 5 bases from V and 2 bases from J, with 7 bases in between. This chain's CDR3 is CSAEDGNQPQHF. DNA for the CDR3: TGCAGTGCTGAAGATGGCAATCAGCCCCAGCATTTT.

The chain links TRBV4-1 to TRBJ2-7; D perhaps matches TRBD2 (6 bases). The CDR3 is 14 amino acids. CDR1 MGHRA and CDR2 YSYEKL come from the germline V gene. V lost 1 base and J lost 3, with 10 bases in between. CDR3 in DNA: TGCGCCAGCAGCCAAGTAACGGGAGACTACGAGCAGTACTTC. Its translation: CASSQVTGDYEQYF.

The chain recombines TRBV10-3 with TRBJ2-5; D ambiguous. V lost 10 bases and J lost 2, with 11 bases in between. Germline values: CDR1 ENHRY, CDR2 SYGVKD. The CDR3 totals 12 residues. The CDR3, as DNA: TGTGCCACTGGCGACCAGCAAGAGACCCAGTACTTC. Protein sequence: CATGDQQETQYF.

Only one count was recorded for this clonotype. The CDR3 protein is CASSYTGDYNEQFF. CDR3 DNA sequence: TGTGCCAGCAGCTATACAGGGGACTACAATGAGCAGTTCTTC. The chain employs TRBV6-1 and TRBJ2-1, with 7 bases identical to TRBD1. V shed 6 bases, J shed 3 bases, and the junction held 5 bases outside the gene matches. CDR3 length equals 14 residues. CDR1 MNHNS and CDR2 SASEGT come from the germline V gene.

The chain is built from TRBV5-1 and TRBJ2-5; D call uncertain. Trimming took 0 bases from V and 1 from J, leaving 7 bases between them. Germline CDR1 reads SGHRS; CDR2 reads YFSETQ. The CDR3 is 14 residues long. This CDR3 is CASSLVTAQETQYF. DNA for the CDR3: TGCGCCAGCAGCTTGGTAACAGCCCAAGAGACCCAGTACTTC. The variable domain in full, with the rest retrieved from reference TRBV5-1 and TRBJ2-5, is KAGVTQTPRYLIKTRGQQVTLSCSPISGHRSVSWYQQTPGQGLQFLFEYFSETQRNKGNFPGRFSGRQFSNSRSEMNVSTLELGDSALYLCASSLVTAQETQYFGPGTRLLVL.

This clonotype was detected only a few times. The chain is built from TRBV25-1 and TRBJ1-5; D call uncertain. Looked up from germline, CDR1 is MGHDK and CDR2 is SYGVNS. V gave up 3 bases and J gave up 4 bases, with 4 bases separating them. This CDR3 is 12 amino acids long. CDR3 sequence reads: CASSEMNQPQHF. The DNA of the CDR3 is TGTGCCAGCAGTGAGATGAATCAGCCCCAGCATTTT.

This clonotype has just a few counts. The gene calls are TRBV12-3 or TRBV12-4 and TRBJ1-6; D is ambiguous. CDR3 length equals 12 residues. Trimming removed 0 bases from V and 10 bases from J, with 4 bases in between. The CDR3 here is CASSLAHSPLHF. In nucleotides, the CDR3 is TGTGCCAGCAGTTTAGCGCACTCACCCCTCCACTTT.

The rearrangement uses TRBV12-3 or TRBV12-4 and TRBJ1-4; D might be TRBD1 (5 bases). Trimming stripped 7 bases from V and 0 bases from J, with 18 bases between. The CDR3 is made up of 17 amino acids. CDR3 nucleotide sequence: TGTGCCAGCAACCTTACGGGGGTTTGGGCAACTAATGAAAAACTGTTTTTT. Amino acids: CASNLTGVWATNEKLFF.

The CDR3 reads CASSLPGSLQPQHF. In DNA, the CDR3 is TGTGCCAGCAGTTTACCGGGCTCCCTCCAGCCCCAGCATTTT. The rearrangement uses TRBV28 and TRBJ1-5, with D uncertain. Germline V gene sequence: CDR1 MDHEN, CDR2 SYDVKM. This CDR3 is built from 14 residues. Trimming removed 2 bases at V and 7 bases at J, with 12 bases between. The full variable domain, completed using reference TRBV28 and TRBJ1-5, is DVKVTQSSRYLVKRTGEKVFLECVQDMDHENMFWYRQDPGLGLRLIYFSYDVKMKEKGDIPEGYSVSREKKERFSLILESASTNQTSMYLCASSLPGSLQPQHFGDGTRLSIL.